These 4 T cell receptor beta chains share one sample of origin, sequenced in a study of OX40 agonist ivuxolimab in advanced cancers. This table comes from immunoSEQ multiplex PCR, and its TCRdb copy is limited to in-frame clones, with some not included. Altogether approximately 59,000 clones are present, 80% to 90% being singletons, with the ten largest covering roughly 3.7%. The specimen comprised CD4+ or CD8+ T cells sorted from blood, sampled in a trial of the OX40 agonist ivuxolimab. The receptors stem from an adult with an advanced solid tumor such as melanoma, head and neck, liver or kidney cancer.

As for this clone: The sample holds other DNA sequences that translate to the same CDR3. CDR3 nucleotide sequence: TGTGCCAGCAGTTACGGGGGCTCACCCCTCCACTTT. Translating it yields CASSYGGSPLHF. The chain has TRBV6-6 and TRBJ1-6; a weak D match, TRBD1 (6 bases). CDR3 length equals 12 residues. Looked up from germline, CDR1 is MNHNY and CDR2 is SVGAGI (reference sequence). The V and J ends lost 2 bases and 10 bases respectively, with 6 bases between them.

The chain carries TRBV10-3 and TRBJ1-2; TRBD1 matches at 7 bases. Germline V gives CDR1 ENHRY, CDR2 SYGVKD. The CDR3 is made up of 16 amino acids. The V gene end was trimmed by 5 bases and the J gene end by 7 bases; junction bases not matched to a gene: 16. CDR3 nucleotide sequence: TGTGCCATCAGTACACCCACTCGCGACAGGGTGGGTGGCTACACCTTC. Its translation: CAISTPTRDRVGGYTF.

The chain uses TRBV7-3 and TRBJ1-6, with no clear D. This CDR3 comprises 13 residues. Germline V lookup: CDR1 SGHTA, CDR2 FQGTGA. Trimming pared 2 bases from V and 7 bases from J, leaving 6 bases between. This CDR3 is CASSLSSNSPLHF. The CDR3 nucleotides are TGTGCCAGCAGCTTATCTAGCAATTCACCCCTCCACTTT.

This sequence joins TRBV14 and TRBJ1-2; perhaps TRBD1 as D (5 bases). Germline V gene sequence: CDR1 SGHDN, CDR2 FVKESK. Trimming removed 5 bases at V and 7 bases at J, with 20 bases between. The CDR3 runs to 15 residues. The CDR3 protein is CASSLDTTGVGGYTF. CDR3 DNA sequence: TGTGCCAGCAGCTTGGACACTACCGGAGTGGGTGGCTACACCTTC.